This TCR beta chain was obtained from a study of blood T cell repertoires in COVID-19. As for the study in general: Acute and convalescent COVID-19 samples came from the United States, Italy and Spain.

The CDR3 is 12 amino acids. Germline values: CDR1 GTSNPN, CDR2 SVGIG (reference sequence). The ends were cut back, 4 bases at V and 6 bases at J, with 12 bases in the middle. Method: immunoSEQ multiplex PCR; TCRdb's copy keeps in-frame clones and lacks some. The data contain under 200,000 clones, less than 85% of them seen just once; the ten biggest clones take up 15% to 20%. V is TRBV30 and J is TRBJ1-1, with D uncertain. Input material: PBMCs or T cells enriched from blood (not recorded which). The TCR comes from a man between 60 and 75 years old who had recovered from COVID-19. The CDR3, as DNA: TGTGCCTGGAAGAAGTCGGCGGCTGAAGCTTTCTTT. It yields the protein CAWKKSAAEAFF.